One T cell receptor beta chain is described in this entry. The data were taken from a study of CD8+ T cells in alopecia areata. V lost 7 bases to trimming and J lost 5 bases, with 14 bases between them. Germline V lookup: CDR1 MNHNS, CDR2 SASEGT. The CDR3 is made up of 13 amino acids. The treatment was: oral pan-JAK inhibitor, 5-10 mg twice daily. Alopecia areata patients provided lesional scalp punch biopsies and peripheral blood. Sequencing templates came from extracted RNA that was reverse transcribed into cDNA. Clones were read by immunoSEQ multiplex PCR, and TCRdb kept only the in-frame ones, dropping some. In the table there are under 20,000 clones, 50% to 60% of which are singletons.

Sequenced here: skin, sampled at week 4, from a patient treated with tofacitinib. The rearrangement links TRBV6-1 to TRBJ1-2, with D maybe TRBD1 (6 bases). The clonotype was recovered from a human donor with alopecia areata. The CDR3 DNA sequence: TGTGCCAGCATCGAACAGGGACGGTATGGCTACACCTTC. This translates into CASIEQGRYGYTF.